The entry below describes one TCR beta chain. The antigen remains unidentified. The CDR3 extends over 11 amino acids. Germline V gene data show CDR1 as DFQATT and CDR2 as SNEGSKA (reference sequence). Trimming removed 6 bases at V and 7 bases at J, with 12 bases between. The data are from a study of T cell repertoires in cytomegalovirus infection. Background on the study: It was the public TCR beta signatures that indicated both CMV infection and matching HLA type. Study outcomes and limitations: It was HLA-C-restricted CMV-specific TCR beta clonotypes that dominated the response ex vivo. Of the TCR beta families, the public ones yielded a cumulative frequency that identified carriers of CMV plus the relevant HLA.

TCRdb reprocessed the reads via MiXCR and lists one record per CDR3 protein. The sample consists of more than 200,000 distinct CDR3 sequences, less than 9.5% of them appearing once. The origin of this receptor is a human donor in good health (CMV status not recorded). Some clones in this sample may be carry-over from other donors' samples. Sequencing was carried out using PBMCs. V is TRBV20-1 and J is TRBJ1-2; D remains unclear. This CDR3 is CSAPPEGGYTF. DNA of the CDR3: TGCAGTGCCCCCCCGGAGGGTGGCTACACCTTC.